Listed here are 10 T cell receptor beta chains from one sample, sequenced in a study of cytomegalovirus exposure and HLA in healthy donors. The PCR ran on 60 Vbeta and 13 Jbeta primers. The protocol was immunoSEQ multiplex PCR, while the TCRdb copy is restricted to in-frame clones and leaves out a portion. The repertoire holds approximately 150,000 clones, around 79% seen once, with 1.7% in the top ten. The sample comprised PBMCs. The source is a woman in her thirties in good health and CMV-seronegative.

The genes are TRBV5-6 and TRBJ1-1; D is possibly TRBD1 (6 bases). CDR1 and CDR2 (germline): SGHDT, YYEEEE. The CDR3 is 14 amino acids. V gave up 5 bases and J gave up 7 bases, with 18 bases separating them. CDR3 residues: CASSPRYRESEAFF. Written as DNA, the CDR3 is TGTGCCAGCAGTCCTAGGTACAGGGAAAGTGAAGCTTTCTTT.

The V call is TRBV9, the J call TRBJ1-1; no definite D call. Germline values: CDR1 SGDLS, CDR2 YYNGEE. The ends were cut back, 4 bases at V and 3 bases at J, with 25 bases in the middle. CDR3 size: 18 residues. CDR3 loop: CASSTSYWTPVEDTEAFF. DNA for the CDR3: TGTGCCAGCAGCACTAGCTATTGGACGCCGGTCGAGGACACTGAAGCTTTCTTT.

The chain recombines TRBV6-5 with TRBJ2-1; TRBD2 aligns across 7 bases. CDR3 size: 14 residues. Unmatched junction bases numbered 6, after V lost 6 bases and J lost 4 bases. Germline CDR1 and CDR2: MNHEY and SVGAGI. The CDR3 coding sequence is TGTGCCAGCAGCCAACCCGGGGGGTACAATGAGCAGTTCTTC. Its protein product is CASSQPGGYNEQFF.

V is TRBV6-5 and J is TRBJ2-1; 14 positions match TRBD2. The germline V gene has CDR1 MNHEY and CDR2 SVGAGI. Losses at the gene ends were 4 bases for V and 8 bases for J; bases not matched to a gene: 4. The CDR3 loop spans 15 amino acids. CDR3 sequence reads: CASSLTSGGGYEQFF. The CDR3 bases are TGTGCCAGCAGTTTGACTAGCGGGGGGGGCTATGAGCAGTTCTTC.

CDR3 coding DNA: TGTGCCAGCAGCGTAAAGATCGGGCTAGCGGGGGCCCAAGAGACCCAGTACTTC. Amino acid sequence: CASSVKIGLAGAQETQYF. The gene calls are TRBV9 and TRBJ2-5; 10 nucleotides match TRBD2. The CDR3 covers 18 residues. Germline assignment: CDR1 SGDLS and CDR2 YYNGEE. With V trimmed by 1 base and J by 1 base, 10 bases remained unmatched.

The CDR3 reads CASSLPGQGNTGELFF. CDR3 bases: TGTGCCAGCAGTCTACCGGGACAGGGGAACACCGGGGAGCTGTTTTTT. The gene calls are TRBV6-6 and TRBJ2-2; 9 bases are shared with TRBD1. V trimming: 5 bases; J trimming: 1 base; junction bases outside the gene matches: 5. CDR3 length: 16 residues. Per germline, CDR1 MNHNY and CDR2 SVGAGI (reference sequence).

This clone was observed at least ten times. This chain joins TRBV25-1 and TRBJ1-6, with 8 bases fitting TRBD1. The germline V gene has CDR1 MGHDK and CDR2 SYGVNS. CDR3 length: 13 residues. With 8 bases clipped from V and 10 bases from J, the junction kept 7 bases outside the gene matches. CDR3 residues: CASYDRGNSPLHF. DNA of the CDR3: TGTGCCAGCTACGACAGGGGTAACTCACCCCTCCACTTT.

This clone has just a few counts. J is TRBJ1-1 and V is TRBV4-1; possibly TRBD1 for D (5 bases). CDR3 length: 15 amino acids. V was shortened by 1 base and J by 4 bases, with 13 bases between the two germline ends. Germline values: CDR1 MGHRA, CDR2 YSYEKL. CDR3 in amino acids: CASSQGVGGGTEAFF. As DNA, the CDR3 is TGCGCCAGCAGCCAAGGGGTGGGGGGGGGCACTGAAGCTTTCTTT.

This chain connects TRBV10-3 to TRBJ1-2, with 7 bases fitting TRBD1. Per germline, CDR1 ENHRY and CDR2 SYGVKD. J lost 11 bases, V lost 4 bases, and 13 bases had no gene match. CDR3 length: 14 amino acids. The CDR3 DNA sequence: TGTGCCATCAGTGCCCGGGACAGCCGGCCCGGGTACACCTTC. Protein sequence: CAISARDSRPGYTF.

This sequence joins TRBV6-1 and TRBJ1-1; 8 bases match TRBD1. V dropped 7 bases and J dropped 11; count of bases not matched to a gene: 12. CDR1 and CDR2 from the germline V gene are MNHNS and SASEGT. The CDR3 extends over 13 amino acids. CDR3 region: CASNPGQGQAAFF. CDR3 nucleotide sequence: TGTGCCAGCAATCCCGGACAGGGACAAGCGGCTTTCTTT.